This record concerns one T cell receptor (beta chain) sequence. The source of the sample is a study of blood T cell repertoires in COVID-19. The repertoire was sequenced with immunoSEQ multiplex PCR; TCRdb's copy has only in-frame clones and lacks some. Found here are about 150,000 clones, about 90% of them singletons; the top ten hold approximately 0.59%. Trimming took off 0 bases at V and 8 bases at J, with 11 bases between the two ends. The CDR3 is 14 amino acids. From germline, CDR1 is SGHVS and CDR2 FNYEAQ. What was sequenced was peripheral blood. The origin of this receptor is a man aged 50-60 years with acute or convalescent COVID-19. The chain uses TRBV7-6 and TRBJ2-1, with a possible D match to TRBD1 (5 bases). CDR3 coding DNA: TGTGCCAGCAGCTTAGCCCAGGGTCCCCATGAGCAGTTCTTC. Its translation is CASSLAQGPHEQFF.